These T cell receptor beta chains were read from a single sample in a study of blood T cell repertoires in COVID-19. Sequenced by immunoSEQ multiplex PCR; TCRdb stores in-frame clones only, minus some. The profile shows 200,000 to 250,000 clones, approximately 82% of them singletons. The sequenced sample consisted of peripheral blood. The source of these receptors is a woman aged 80 or over with active or convalescent COVID-19. Both conserved end residues are part of each CDR3. A D gene is named only where the DNA matches it firmly. Size is stated for part of the rows, as once, few or many counts, or as a class when the clone is expanded.

V	size	J	D	DNA	CDR3
TRBV9	.	TRBJ1-6	TRBD1	TGTGCCAGCAGCGGCCTAGGACAGGGCTCTTCACCCCTCCACTTT	CASSGLGQGSSPLHF
TRBV3-1/TRBV3-2	once	TRBJ2-1	.	TGTGCCAGCAGCGAGTTTTCAGCGGGCTCCTACAATGAGCAGTTCTTC	CASSEFSAGSYNEQFF
TRBV15	.	TRBJ1-4	.	TGTGCCACCAGCAGGGAGACAGGCCGTACTAATGAAAAACTGTTTTTT	CATSRETGRTNEKLFF
TRBV11-3	.	TRBJ2-7	TRBD1	TGTGCCAGCAGGGAGCCGGGACAGAGTTTC	CASREPGQSF
TRBV6-5	.	TRBJ1-3	.	TGTGCCAGCAGTTACTCGAGGGGGAGCACCATATATTTT	CASSYSRGSTIYF
TRBV2	few	TRBJ2-1	.	TGTGCCAGCAGTGAATGGGGGGAGGCTTCCTACAATGAGCAGTTCTTC	CASSEWGEASYNEQFF
TRBV21-1	.	TRBJ1-5	.	TGTGCCAGCAGAGCCCCCGGGGTTTATAGCAATCAGCCCCAGCATTTT	CASRAPGVYSNQPQHF
TRBV19	.	TRBJ2-2	.	TGTGCCAGTAGTACAGGGATTCGGGTCGCCGGGGAGCTGTTTTTT	CASSTGIRVAGELFF
TRBV18	few	TRBJ1-1	.	TGTGCCAGCTCACCAAGCCCCATGAACACTGAAGCTTTCTTT	CASSPSPMNTEAFF
TRBV5-1	.	TRBJ1-1	TRBD1	TGCGCCAGCAGCTTAACCATCGACAGGGGAAGAACTGAAGCTTTCTTT	CASSLTIDRGRTEAFF
TRBV11-2	.	TRBJ2-3	TRBD2	TGTGCCAGCAGCTTAAGGGTACTAGCGGGAGGGACAGATACGCAGTATTTT	CASSLRVLAGGTDTQYF
TRBV19	once	TRBJ1-6	.	TGTGCCAGTAGGAAACAGGGTGTCGGTTCACCCCTCCACTTT	CASRKQGVGSPLHF
TRBV6-6	.	TRBJ1-1	.	TGTGCCAGCAGTTACCTGACACTGAACACTGAAGCTTTCTTT	CASSYLTLNTEAFF
TRBV5-1	.	TRBJ2-5	.	TGCGCCAGCAGTTCAGGGGCTGGCCAAGAGACCCAGTACTTC	CASSSGAGQETQYF
TRBV28	.	TRBJ1-4	.	TGTGCCAGCAGTTTAGGAGGGATGGTGGGTGAAAAACTGTTTTTT	CASSLGGMVGEKLFF
TRBV27	.	TRBJ1-4	.	TGTGCCAGCAGTTTATGGGGGGGAGGTAATGAAAAACTGTTTTTT	CASSLWGGGNEKLFF
TRBV11-2	.	TRBJ1-3	.	TGTGCCAGCAGCTTCAACGGGGGAAACACCATATATTTT	CASSFNGGNTIYF
TRBV29-1	.	TRBJ1-3	.	TGCAGCGCCCAAATGGCCAGGCTAGGAAACACCATATATTTT	CSAQMARLGNTIYF
TRBV3-1/TRBV3-2	.	TRBJ1-2	.	TGTGCCAGCAGCCAAGCCCAGTGGGGCTACACCTTC	CASSQAQWGYTF
TRBV30	.	TRBJ1-3	.	TGTGCCTGGAGTAGGTCAGGGCTTGGAAACACCATATATTTT	CAWSRSGLGNTIYF
TRBV3-1/TRBV3-2	.	TRBJ2-4	TRBD1	TGTGCCAGCAGCCCCGGACAGGGAGGCCCCGTTGGAAACATTCAGTACTTC	CASSPGQGGPVGNIQYF
TRBV5-1	.	TRBJ2-3	.	TGCGCCAGCAGCCCCCCGACAGAACGGACAGATACGCAGTATTTT	CASSPPTERTDTQYF
TRBV25-1	.	TRBJ2-2	TRBD1	TGTGCCAGCGGAGGACAGGGGGCGGGAGGGGTGCTGTTTTTT	CASGGQGAGGVLFF
TRBV5-1	.	TRBJ2-1	.	TGCGCCAGCAGCTCGGGACTGAGAGAGCAGTTCTTC	CASSSGLREQFF
TRBV5-1	once	TRBJ2-3	.	TGCGCCAGCAGCCCAGGAACCACAGATACGCAGTATTTT	CASSPGTTDTQYF
TRBV2	.	TRBJ1-4	TRBD1	TGTGCCAGCAGCCAGGACAGGGGTCGGGAAAAACTGTTTTTT	CASSQDRGREKLFF
TRBV15	.	TRBJ2-1	TRBD2	TGTGCCACCAGTTGGTCTAGCGGATCCTACAATGAGCAGTTCTTC	CATSWSSGSYNEQFF
TRBV6-5	once	TRBJ2-7	TRBD1	TGTGCCAGCAGTCCCATGACAGGGGGGTGGGGCGAGCAGTACTTC	CASSPMTGGWGEQYF
TRBV19	.	TRBJ2-7	.	TGTGCCAGTACTGGCGACAGCTCCTACGAGCAGTACTTC	CASTGDSSYEQYF
TRBV3-1/TRBV3-2	.	TRBJ1-2	TRBD1	TGTGCCAGCAGCCCGTTAGACAGGGGGCACTATGGCTACACCTTC	CASSPLDRGHYGYTF